This is a list of T cell receptor beta chains from one sample in a study of T cell repertoires in aging, cancer and after chemotherapy. Via MiXCR, TCRdb re-called the multiplex PCR reads, giving one row per CDR3 protein. The data show some 1,700 distinct CDR3 sequences, 23% seen once. The material sequenced was blood. These receptors were obtained from a human donor with a solid tumor. CDR3s include the opening cysteine and the closing phenylalanine or tryptophan. A D gene is named only where the DNA matches it firmly. Where a row states a size, it is once, few, many or the class of an expanded clone; other rows omit it.

cdr3_nt: TGTGCCAGCAGCCCCCCTGGGGGGATTGGAAACACCATATATTTT
cdr3_aa: CASSPPGGIGNTIYF
j_call: TRBJ1-3
v_call: TRBV7-9
d_call: .
clone_size: .

cdr3_nt: TGTGCCAGCAGCTTAGGTCCTAGCGGGGGCTCCTACGAGCAGTACTTC
cdr3_aa: CASSLGPSGGSYEQYF
j_call: TRBJ2-7
v_call: TRBV7-2
d_call: TRBD2
clone_size: .

cdr3_nt: TGTGCCAGCAGTCGTGCGGAGACCCAGTACTTC
cdr3_aa: CASSRAETQYF
j_call: TRBJ2-5
v_call: TRBV6-5
d_call: .
clone_size: medium-sized

cdr3_nt: TGTGCCTGGGGGGCCCAAAATAATGAGCAGTTCTTC
cdr3_aa: CAWGAQNNEQFF
j_call: TRBJ2-1
v_call: TRBV30
d_call: .
clone_size: medium-sized

cdr3_nt: TGTGCCAGCAGTTACGCGAACACCGGGGAGCTGTTTTTT
cdr3_aa: CASSYANTGELFF
j_call: TRBJ2-2
v_call: TRBV6-2/TRBV6-3
d_call: .
clone_size: medium-sized

cdr3_nt: TGTGCCAGCAGCTTCGCGGGGGCGGGAGAGACCCAGTACTTC
cdr3_aa: CASSFAGAGETQYF
j_call: TRBJ2-5
v_call: TRBV7-9
d_call: .
clone_size: few

cdr3_nt: TGTGCCTGGAGTGGGATCCCGGCCGGGGAGCTGTTTTTT
cdr3_aa: CAWSGIPAGELFF
j_call: TRBJ2-2
v_call: TRBV30
d_call: .
clone_size: medium-sized

cdr3_nt: TGTGCCAGCTCGACTAGCGGGGCCCCAGATACGCAGTATTTT
cdr3_aa: CASSTSGAPDTQYF
j_call: TRBJ2-3
v_call: TRBV18
d_call: TRBD2
clone_size: once

cdr3_nt: TGTGCCAGCAGGGGACCAGGGGGGGAAGAGCAGTACTTC
cdr3_aa: CASRGPGGEEQYF
j_call: TRBJ2-7
v_call: TRBV6-5
d_call: .
clone_size: medium-sized

cdr3_nt: TGTGCCAGCAGTAAAGGGGGGACAGGGCTCGTCGAGCAGTACTTC
cdr3_aa: CASSKGGTGLVEQYF
j_call: TRBJ2-7
v_call: TRBV6-5
d_call: TRBD1
clone_size: .

cdr3_nt: TGTGCCAGCAGCTCCGGCAGGGTGGATCAGCCCCAGCATTTT
cdr3_aa: CASSSGRVDQPQHF
j_call: TRBJ1-5
v_call: TRBV7-6
d_call: .
clone_size: few

cdr3_nt: TGTGCCAGCAGTCTTTTTAGCGGGGGCATGACAGATACGCAGTATTTT
cdr3_aa: CASSLFSGGMTDTQYF
j_call: TRBJ2-3
v_call: TRBV12-3/TRBV12-4
d_call: TRBD2
clone_size: medium-sized

cdr3_nt: TGCAGTGCTAGAACGGCGGGGTTGGCCCAGTACTTC
cdr3_aa: CSARTAGLAQYF
j_call: TRBJ2-5
v_call: TRBV20-1
d_call: .
clone_size: medium-sized